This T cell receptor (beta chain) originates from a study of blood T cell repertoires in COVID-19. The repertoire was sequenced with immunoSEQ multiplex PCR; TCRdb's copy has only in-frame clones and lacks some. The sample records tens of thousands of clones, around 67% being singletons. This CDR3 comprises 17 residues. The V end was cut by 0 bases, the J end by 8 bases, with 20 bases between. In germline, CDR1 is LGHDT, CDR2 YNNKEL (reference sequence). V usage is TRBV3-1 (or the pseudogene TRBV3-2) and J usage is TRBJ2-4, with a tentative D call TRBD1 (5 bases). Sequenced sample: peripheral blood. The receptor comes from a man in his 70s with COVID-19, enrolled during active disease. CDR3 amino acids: CASSQDLTGQLGYIQYF. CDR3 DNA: TGTGCCAGCAGCCAAGATCTAACAGGTCAACTGGGGTACATTCAGTACTTC.